The text below deals with one TCR beta chain. Its matching antigen is unknown. These data are taken from a study of T cell responses to AZD1222 COVID-19 vaccine. CDR3 size: 14 residues. In germline, CDR1 is SGHTA, CDR2 FQGNSA. The V end was cut by 0 bases, the J end by 7 bases, with 9 bases between. This table comes from immunoSEQ multiplex PCR, and its TCRdb copy is limited to in-frame clones, with some not included. Here the sample spans tens of thousands of clones, around nine tenths being singletons. Findings and limits, study-wide: Only a handful of individuals given AZD1222 were seropositive at baseline. There were vaccine-associated CD4 TCRs across spike, dominant at 160-218 and 743-854.

J is TRBJ1-4 and V is TRBV7-2; unclear D gene. Specimen: peripheral blood, collected on day 0 of MenACWY control vaccination. This TCR was sampled from an adult in good health. CDR3 residues: CASSLALGSEKLFF. For the CDR3, the DNA is TGTGCCAGCAGCTTAGCACTCGGGAGTGAAAAACTGTTTTTT.